Each of the 18 T cell receptor beta chains below was sequenced from the same sample in a study of blood T cell repertoires in COVID-19. Here immunoSEQ multiplex PCR was the method, and the copy in TCRdb shows in-frame clones only, minus some. This table holds 150,000 to 200,000 clones, about three quarters found once. Sequenced material: peripheral blood. These TCRs come from a man in his 60s with acute or convalescent COVID-19.

The gene calls are TRBV6-6 and TRBJ1-2; 8 bases map to TRBD1. The germline V gene encodes CDR1 MNHNY and CDR2 SVGAGI (reference sequence). The CDR3 loop spans 14 amino acids. V lost 5 bases to trimming and J lost 4 bases; unmatched junction nucleotides: 6. The CDR3 region has the DNA TGTGCCAGCAGTGGGGCTACAGGGGGCTATGGCTACACCTTC. As protein: CASSGATGGYGYTF.

The V call is TRBV10-2, the J call TRBJ1-4; TRBD1 is a possible D gene (6 bases). The CDR3 is 13 residues long. Trimming removed 4 bases from V and 8 bases from J, with 11 bases in between. Germline loops: CDR1 WSHSY, CDR2 SAAADI. The CDR3 coding sequence is TGCGCCAGCAGTGGCGGACAGCCCGAAAAACTGTTTTTT. Protein sequence: CASSGGQPEKLFF.

A few counts support this clone. The rearrangement uses TRBV9 and TRBJ2-7; 9 bases are shared with TRBD1. Germline trimming cut 5 bases from V and 5 bases from J; bases unmatched to any gene: 11. Germline CDR1 SGDLS, CDR2 YYNGEE. The CDR3 totals 15 residues. The CDR3 DNA reads TGTGCCAGCAGTCGAGAAGGGGGACAGGGTAACGAGCAGTACTTC. Translated, it gives CASSREGGQGNEQYF. The full variable domain, completed using reference TRBV9 and TRBJ2-7, is DSGVTQTPKHLITATGQRVTLRCSPRSGDLSVYWYQQSLDQGLQFLIQYYNGEERAKGNILERFSAQQFPDLHSELNLSSLELGDSALYFCASSREGGQGNEQYFGPGTRLTVT.

The gene calls are TRBV12-3 or TRBV12-4 and TRBJ1-2, with D unresolved. Trimming shortened V by 3 bases and J by 7 bases, and 6 bases separated the two germline ends. CDR3 length equals 11 residues. This CDR3 reads CASSFTGGYTF. CDR3 nucleotide sequence: TGTGCCAGCAGTTTTACCGGTGGCTACACCTTC.

The chain combines TRBV6-6 with TRBJ2-7, with 8 bases identical to TRBD1. Germline values: CDR1 MNHNY, CDR2 SVGAGI (reference sequence). V lost 10 bases and J lost 6; bases outside the gene matches: 8. The CDR3 is 12 amino acids. This CDR3 is CATWDRQGEQYF. DNA of the CDR3: TGTGCCACATGGGACAGGCAAGGCGAGCAGTACTTC.

The chain is built from TRBV7-2 and TRBJ2-5; D possibly corresponds to TRBD2 (6 bases). The CDR3 has 14 amino acids. Trimming stripped 4 bases from V and 9 bases from J, with 18 bases between. CDR1 SGHTA and CDR2 FQGNSA come from the germline V gene. CDR3 DNA: TGTGCCAGCAGCTCCCGGGACTTCCGCGTGGCCCAGTACTTC. Protein product: CASSSRDFRVAQYF.

The chain is built from TRBV9 and TRBJ2-5; 7 bases match TRBD2. From germline, CDR1 is SGDLS and CDR2 YYNGEE. Trimming at V came to 4 bases and at J to 4 bases, leaving 10 bases not matched to a gene. The CDR3 consists of 15 residues. The DNA for the CDR3 is TGTGCCAGCAGCTTCGAAGCGGGGCGGTTAGAGACCCAGTACTTC. Its protein product is CASSFEAGRLETQYF.

This rearrangement joins TRBV6-6 to TRBJ2-7; TRBD2 matches 14 bases. Germline lookup yields CDR1 MNHNY and CDR2 SVGAGI (reference sequence). Trimming at V came to 6 bases and at J to 6 bases, leaving 7 bases not matched to a gene. The CDR3 totals 15 residues. The CDR3 reads CASRALTSGGAEQYF. The DNA for the CDR3 is TGTGCCAGCAGGGCCCTGACTAGCGGGGGGGCCGAGCAGTACTTC.

The gene calls are TRBV11-3 and TRBJ2-3, with TRBD2 matching over 10 bases. The V and J ends lost 1 base and 1 base, in that order; junction bases with no gene match: 2. This CDR3 comprises 16 residues. From germline, CDR1 is SGHNT and CDR2 YENEEA. The CDR3 sequence is CASSLVLAGGTDTQYF. The CDR3 DNA is TGTGCCAGCAGCTTAGTTCTAGCGGGGGGCACAGATACGCAGTATTTT.

The chain is built from TRBV24-1 and TRBJ1-5; possible D gene TRBD1, 5 bases. The V gene lost 5 bases and the J gene lost 0 bases, with 10 bases spanning the gap. The CDR3 totals 15 residues. Germline V gene sequence: CDR1 KGHDR, CDR2 SFDVKD. CDR3 in DNA: TGTGCCACCAGTGCTGCAGGGTATAGCAATCAGCCCCAGCATTTT. This codes for CATSAAGYSNQPQHF.

This clone was observed once. The chain couples TRBV6-1 to TRBJ2-7, with no clear D. Trimming removed 2 bases from V and 3 bases from J, with 8 bases in between. CDR3 size: 13 residues. In germline, CDR1 is MNHNS, CDR2 SASEGT. DNA for the CDR3: TGTGCCAGCAGTGAAAACCGCTACTACGAGCAGTACTTC. Amino acid sequence: CASSENRYYEQYF.

This clone was seen only a few times. CDR3 nucleotide sequence: TGTGCCAGCAGGGCGGGGGGCTACACCTTC. Protein product: CASRAGGYTF. This rearrangement joins TRBV12-3 or TRBV12-4 to TRBJ1-2; D is unclear. There are 10 residues in the CDR3. The V end lost 6 bases, the J end lost 8 bases, and 7 bases lay between the germline ends.

There are many counts of this clone. This chain uses TRBV2 with TRBJ1-5; 7 bases line up with TRBD1. CDR1 is SNHLY and CDR2 is FYNNEI in the germline V gene. Trimming removed 6 bases from V and 2 bases from J; junction bases left unmatched: 4. This CDR3 has 14 amino acids. The CDR3 protein is CASSLGTGNQPQHF. CDR3 bases: TGTGCCAGCAGCTTGGGGACAGGCAATCAGCCCCAGCATTTT.

The chain links TRBV28 to TRBJ2-1; TRBD2 aligns across 7 bases. This CDR3 spans 15 amino acids. Trimming took 3 bases from V and 4 from J; bases not matched to a gene: 6. CDR1 and CDR2 (germline): MDHEN, SYDVKM. CDR3 bases: TGTGCCAGCAGTTTTCGACGGGGGGTATACAATGAGCAGTTCTTC. Its protein product is CASSFRRGVYNEQFF.

This clone showed up just a few times. The rearrangement links TRBV7-9 to TRBJ2-7; a possible D gene is TRBD1 (6 bases). CDR1 is SEHNR, CDR2 FQNEAQ, per germline (reference sequence). V was shortened by 5 bases and J by 0 bases, with 11 bases between the two germline ends. This CDR3 is built from 14 residues. CDR3 DNA sequence: TGTGCCAGCAGCCTCCAGGGGTTCTCCTACGAGCAGTACTTC. Translated: CASSLQGFSYEQYF.

The chain couples TRBV5-6 to TRBJ2-7, with 8 bases identical to TRBD2. The V and J ends lost 4 bases and 1 base, in that order; junction bases with no gene match: 7. This CDR3 has 15 residues. CDR1 is SGHDT, CDR2 YYEEEE, per germline. This CDR3 is CASSPREGVSYEQYF. DNA of the CDR3: TGTGCCAGCAGCCCCCGGGAGGGGGTATCCTACGAGCAGTACTTC.

The genes are TRBV5-6 and TRBJ2-7, with D maybe TRBD2 (5 bases). The germline V gene has CDR1 SGHDT and CDR2 YYEEEE. This CDR3 region has 14 residues. Trimming shortened V by 2 bases and J by 2 bases, and 11 bases separated the two germline ends. CDR3 nucleotides: TGTGCCAGCAGCTTCGGGGTCGGCGCCTACGAGCAGTACTTC. It translates to CASSFGVGAYEQYF.

V is TRBV7-8 and J is TRBJ1-4; TRBD1 might be the D (6 bases). The V end was cut by 2 bases, the J end by 2 bases, with 18 bases between. The CDR3 consists of 18 residues. The germline V gene has CDR1 SGHVS and CDR2 FQNEAQ. This CDR3 reads CASSLWGRGVSTNEKLFF. The CDR3 region has the DNA TGTGCCAGCAGCTTATGGGGGCGGGGGGTCTCCACTAATGAAAAACTGTTTTTT.